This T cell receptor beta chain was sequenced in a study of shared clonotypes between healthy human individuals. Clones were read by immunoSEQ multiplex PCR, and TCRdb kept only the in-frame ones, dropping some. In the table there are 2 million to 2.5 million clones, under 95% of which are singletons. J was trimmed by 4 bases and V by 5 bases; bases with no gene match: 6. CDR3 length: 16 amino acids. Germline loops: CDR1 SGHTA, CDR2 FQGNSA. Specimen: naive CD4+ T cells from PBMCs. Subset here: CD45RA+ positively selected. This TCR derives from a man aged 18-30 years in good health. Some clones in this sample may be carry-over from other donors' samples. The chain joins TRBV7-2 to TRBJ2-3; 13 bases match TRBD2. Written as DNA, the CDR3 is TGTGCCAGCAGCGGCGGACTAGCGGGAGTGGCAGATACGCAGTATTTT. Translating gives CASSGGLAGVADTQYF.